Listed here is a single T cell receptor beta chain. Its cognate antigen is unknown. The data were taken from a study of cytomegalovirus exposure and HLA in healthy donors. Across the whole study: Across more than 350 genotyped donors, about 86% landed in the Caucasian-associated ancestry cluster.

The CDR3 is 18 residues long. The J segment lost 7 bases and the V segment lost 0 bases, leaving 14 bases of the junction unmatched. Germline V gene data show CDR1 as MNHEY and CDR2 as SMNVEV (reference sequence). The PCR had 60 Vbeta and 13 Jbeta primers. Using immunoSEQ multiplex PCR, the repertoire was profiled, and TCRdb retains in-frame clones only, with some absent. The sample has approximately 100,000 clones; about three quarters are singletons. Overall study results and limits: On later analysis, the bulk of CMV-associated TCR beta chains appeared to be HLA-restricted. In vitro checks showed that three CMV-associated chains really do target CMV antigens. TCR beta V- and J-gene trimming was later associated with a missense DCLRE1C variant.

The sequence derives from a middle-aged woman in good health and CMV-seropositive. The material sequenced was PBMCs. V is TRBV27 and J is TRBJ2-1, with 8 bases that match TRBD2. This CDR3 is CASSLSPPQRGPGNEQFF. CDR3 DNA sequence: TGTGCCAGCAGTTTATCCCCCCCCCAGCGGGGGCCAGGGAATGAGCAGTTCTTC.